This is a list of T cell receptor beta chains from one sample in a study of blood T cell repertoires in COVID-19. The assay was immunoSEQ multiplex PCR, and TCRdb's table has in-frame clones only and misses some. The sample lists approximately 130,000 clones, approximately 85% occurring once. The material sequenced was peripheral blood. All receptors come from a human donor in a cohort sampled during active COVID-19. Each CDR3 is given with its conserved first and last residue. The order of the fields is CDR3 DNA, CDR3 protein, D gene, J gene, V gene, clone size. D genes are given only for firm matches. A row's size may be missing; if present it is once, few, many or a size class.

cdr3_nt: TGCGCCAGCAGCTTGAGGAGTCCAGGGCAAGGAAACACCATATATTTT; cdr3_aa: CASSLRSPGQGNTIYF; d_call: -; j_call: TRBJ1-3; v_call: TRBV5-1; clone_size: once
cdr3_nt: TGTGCCAGCAGTTTAACGGATCAGCCCCAGCATTTT; cdr3_aa: CASSLTDQPQHF; d_call: -; j_call: TRBJ1-5; v_call: TRBV12-3/TRBV12-4; clone_size: -
cdr3_nt: TGCGCCAGCAGCCGACAGGTACTCTCTGGAAACACCATATATTTT; cdr3_aa: CASSRQVLSGNTIYF; d_call: -; j_call: TRBJ1-3; v_call: TRBV4-1; clone_size: -
cdr3_nt: TGTGCCAGCAGCCCAAAGGGCGGGGGGCATCAGTGGACTGAAGCTTTCTTT; cdr3_aa: CASSPKGGGHQWTEAFF; d_call: -; j_call: TRBJ1-1; v_call: TRBV7-3; clone_size: -
cdr3_nt: TGTGCCAGCAGCTCCACAGGGAGAGGTGGCTACACCTTC; cdr3_aa: CASSSTGRGGYTF; d_call: -; j_call: TRBJ1-2; v_call: TRBV7-2; clone_size: -
cdr3_nt: TGTGCCACCAGGGGGGCCAACTATGGCTACACCTTC; cdr3_aa: CATRGANYGYTF; d_call: TRBD1; j_call: TRBJ1-2; v_call: TRBV6-5; clone_size: -
cdr3_nt: TGTGCCAGCACCCCCGGGACTAGCGGGAGACCGCATGAGCAGTTCTTC; cdr3_aa: CASTPGTSGRPHEQFF; d_call: TRBD2; j_call: TRBJ2-1; v_call: TRBV6-2/TRBV6-3; clone_size: -
cdr3_nt: TGTGCCAGCAGCGAACCCGATGGGGCCGGGTGGAATGAGCAGTTCTTC; cdr3_aa: CASSEPDGAGWNEQFF; d_call: -; j_call: TRBJ2-1; v_call: TRBV9; clone_size: -
cdr3_nt: TGTGCCAGCAGGCCGCTAGCGGGGGTGTACAATGAGCAGTTCTTC; cdr3_aa: CASRPLAGVYNEQFF; d_call: TRBD2; j_call: TRBJ2-1; v_call: TRBV7-9; clone_size: many
cdr3_nt: TGTGCCAGCAGTGAAGCGCAGGATGTGGGTTTTCCGTTCTTC; cdr3_aa: CASSEAQDVGFPFF; d_call: -; j_call: TRBJ2-1; v_call: TRBV2; clone_size: -
cdr3_nt: TGTGCCAGCAGTTACTCGAACAGGGAGGGCTACACCTTC; cdr3_aa: CASSYSNREGYTF; d_call: -; j_call: TRBJ1-2; v_call: TRBV6-2/TRBV6-3; clone_size: -
cdr3_nt: TGTGCCAGCAGCGCCCCCAGGGCCTATGAGCAGTTCTTC; cdr3_aa: CASSAPRAYEQFF; d_call: -; j_call: TRBJ2-1; v_call: TRBV9; clone_size: few
cdr3_nt: TGTGCCAGCAGTCCCGAGGGGGCTCATCAGCCCCAGCATTTT; cdr3_aa: CASSPEGAHQPQHF; d_call: TRBD1; j_call: TRBJ1-5; v_call: TRBV27; clone_size: once
cdr3_nt: TGCGCCAGCAGCTTGGAAGGGGAAAGGTTCGCTGAAGCTTTCTTT; cdr3_aa: CASSLEGERFAEAFF; d_call: -; j_call: TRBJ1-1; v_call: TRBV5-1; clone_size: once
cdr3_nt: TGTGCCACGGCGGCGGGGGTCACCGGGGAGCTGTTTTTT; cdr3_aa: CATAAGVTGELFF; d_call: TRBD2; j_call: TRBJ2-2; v_call: TRBV24-1; clone_size: -
cdr3_nt: TGTGCCACCAGTGATACAGGGCCGTATGGCTACACCTTC; cdr3_aa: CATSDTGPYGYTF; d_call: -; j_call: TRBJ1-2; v_call: TRBV24-1; clone_size: -
cdr3_nt: TGTGCCAGCAGCCACCGCGGGGGGGCCCGAAACATTCAGTACTTC; cdr3_aa: CASSHRGGARNIQYF; d_call: TRBD2; j_call: TRBJ2-4; v_call: TRBV6-5; clone_size: -
cdr3_nt: TGTGCCAGCAGCCGCAGGGAGGGTGAGCAGTTCTTC; cdr3_aa: CASSRREGEQFF; d_call: TRBD2; j_call: TRBJ2-1; v_call: TRBV3-1/TRBV3-2; clone_size: -
cdr3_nt: TGTGCCAGCAGCCTCGACAGCGTAGGGGAAAAACTGTTTTTT; cdr3_aa: CASSLDSVGEKLFF; d_call: -; j_call: TRBJ1-4; v_call: TRBV7-2; clone_size: -
cdr3_nt: TGCGCCAGCAGCCAAGGGGCGGGGCAGGGTAGTGAAAAACTGTTTTTT; cdr3_aa: CASSQGAGQGSEKLFF; d_call: -; j_call: TRBJ1-4; v_call: TRBV4-3; clone_size: -
cdr3_nt: TGTGCCAGTTGGGGGGGCGCGACACCCCTCCACTTT; cdr3_aa: CASWGGATPLHF; d_call: -; j_call: TRBJ1-6; v_call: TRBV19; clone_size: few
cdr3_nt: TGTGCCAGCAGCTTAGCAGGGGGGGCCAGTAAGAATACGCAGTATTTT; cdr3_aa: CASSLAGGASKNTQYF; d_call: -; j_call: TRBJ2-3; v_call: TRBV7-2; clone_size: -
cdr3_nt: TGTGCCAGCAGCTTTCCGGGACAGATAGGCTACACCTTC; cdr3_aa: CASSFPGQIGYTF; d_call: TRBD1; j_call: TRBJ1-2; v_call: TRBV7-9; clone_size: -
cdr3_nt: TGTGCCAGCAGCATTGGACAGTACACCGGGGAGCTGTTTTTT; cdr3_aa: CASSIGQYTGELFF; d_call: -; j_call: TRBJ2-2; v_call: TRBV6-5; clone_size: few
cdr3_nt: TGCAGTGCTAGCGAGGACACTGAAGCTTTCTTT; cdr3_aa: CSASEDTEAFF; d_call: -; j_call: TRBJ1-1; v_call: TRBV20-1; clone_size: once
cdr3_nt: TGCAGTGCTAGTGATTTGAGGACTAGCGGGAGTAGGGGGGAGCTGTTTTTT; cdr3_aa: CSASDLRTSGSRGELFF; d_call: TRBD2; j_call: TRBJ2-2; v_call: TRBV20-1; clone_size: few
cdr3_nt: TGCGCCAGCAGCTTGGAGGCGGCAACTGGGGCCAACGTCCTGACTTTC; cdr3_aa: CASSLEAATGANVLTF; d_call: -; j_call: TRBJ2-6; v_call: TRBV5-1; clone_size: -
cdr3_nt: TGTGCCAGCAGCTTACAGGGACTAGCGGGGTACAATGAGCAGTTCTTC; cdr3_aa: CASSLQGLAGYNEQFF; d_call: TRBD2; j_call: TRBJ2-1; v_call: TRBV7-2; clone_size: -
cdr3_nt: TGCGCCAGCAGCTTGCGGGGACAGTCTTCTGTTGCCCTCCACTTT; cdr3_aa: CASSLRGQSSVALHF; d_call: TRBD1; j_call: TRBJ1-6; v_call: TRBV5-1; clone_size: -
cdr3_nt: TGTGCCAGCAACGGGGGGGCCACAGATACGCAGTATTTT; cdr3_aa: CASNGGATDTQYF; d_call: TRBD2; j_call: TRBJ2-3; v_call: TRBV3-1/TRBV3-2; clone_size: once
cdr3_nt: TGTGCCAGCAGTGGGCTAGGAGGGCAGTCGGAAGCTTTCTTT; cdr3_aa: CASSGLGGQSEAFF; d_call: -; j_call: TRBJ1-1; v_call: TRBV25-1; clone_size: -
cdr3_nt: TGTGCCAGCAGCTTTGTTGGCCTCAATGAGCAGTTCTTC; cdr3_aa: CASSFVGLNEQFF; d_call: -; j_call: TRBJ2-1; v_call: TRBV7-8; clone_size: -
cdr3_nt: TGCGCCAGCAGCTCCGCTGGGAGCGGCCAAGAGACCCAGTACTTC; cdr3_aa: CASSSAGSGQETQYF; d_call: -; j_call: TRBJ2-5; v_call: TRBV5-1; clone_size: -
cdr3_nt: TGTGCCAGTATGCCACTTGGTAGCAATCAGCCCCAGCATTTT; cdr3_aa: CASMPLGSNQPQHF; d_call: -; j_call: TRBJ1-5; v_call: TRBV19; clone_size: few
cdr3_nt: TGTGCCAGCAGCTTGGATAGCGGGGTTAACAATGAGCAGTTCTTC; cdr3_aa: CASSLDSGVNNEQFF; d_call: TRBD2; j_call: TRBJ2-1; v_call: TRBV5-4; clone_size: -
cdr3_nt: TGTGCCTGGAGTGTACTGGGTAGCGGGGGGAACGAGCAGTACTTC; cdr3_aa: CAWSVLGSGGNEQYF; d_call: TRBD2; j_call: TRBJ2-7; v_call: TRBV30; clone_size: -
cdr3_nt: TGTGCCAGCAGCCCCCCCGGACTATCATCTGGGGCCAACGTCCTGACTTTC; cdr3_aa: CASSPPGLSSGANVLTF; d_call: -; j_call: TRBJ2-6; v_call: TRBV7-3; clone_size: -
cdr3_nt: TGTGCCAGCAAAGGGACAGGGGGGTATACCCTGAACACTGAAGCTTTCTTT; cdr3_aa: CASKGTGGYTLNTEAFF; d_call: TRBD1; j_call: TRBJ1-1; v_call: TRBV7-2; clone_size: once
cdr3_nt: TGTGCCAGCAGCCATAACAGGGGTGAAGCTTTCTTT; cdr3_aa: CASSHNRGEAFF; d_call: TRBD1; j_call: TRBJ1-1; v_call: TRBV6-5; clone_size: -
cdr3_nt: TGTGCCAGCAGTTCCCTGACAGGGTTGGGCACTGAAGCTTTCTTT; cdr3_aa: CASSSLTGLGTEAFF; d_call: TRBD1; j_call: TRBJ1-1; v_call: TRBV6-5; clone_size: -
cdr3_nt: TGCGCCAGCAGCAGGCGCGGGGGCAGCGAGACCCAGTACTTC; cdr3_aa: CASSRRGGSETQYF; d_call: -; j_call: TRBJ2-5; v_call: TRBV5-1; clone_size: -